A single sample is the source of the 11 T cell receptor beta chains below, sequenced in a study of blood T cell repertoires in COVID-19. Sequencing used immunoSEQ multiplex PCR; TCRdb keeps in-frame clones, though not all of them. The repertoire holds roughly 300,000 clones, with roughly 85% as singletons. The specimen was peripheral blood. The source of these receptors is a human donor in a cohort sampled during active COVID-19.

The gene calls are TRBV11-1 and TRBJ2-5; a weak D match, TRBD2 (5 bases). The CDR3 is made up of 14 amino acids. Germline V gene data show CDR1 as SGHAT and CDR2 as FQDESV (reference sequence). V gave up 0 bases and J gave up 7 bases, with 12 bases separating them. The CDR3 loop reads CASSLAASGGTQYF. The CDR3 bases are TGTGCCAGCAGCTTAGCGGCAAGCGGAGGGACCCAGTACTTC.

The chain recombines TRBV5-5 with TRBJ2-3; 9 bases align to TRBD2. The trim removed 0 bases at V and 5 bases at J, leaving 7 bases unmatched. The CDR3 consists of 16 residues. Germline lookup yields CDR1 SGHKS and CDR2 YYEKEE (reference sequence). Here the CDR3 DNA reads TGTGCCAGCAGCTTGGGCGGTAGCGGGGGATTAGATACGCAGTATTTT. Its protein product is CASSLGGSGGLDTQYF. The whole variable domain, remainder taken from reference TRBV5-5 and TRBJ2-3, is DAGVTQSPTHLIKTRGQQVTLRCSPISGHKSVSWYQQVLGQGPQFIFQYYEKEERGRGNFPDRFSARQFPNYSSELNVNALLLGDSALYLCASSLGGSGGLDTQYFGPGTRLTVL.

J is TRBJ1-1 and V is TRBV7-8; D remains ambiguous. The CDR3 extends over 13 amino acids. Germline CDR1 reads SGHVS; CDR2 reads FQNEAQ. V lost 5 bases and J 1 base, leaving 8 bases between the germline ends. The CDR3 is CASSAFANTEAFF. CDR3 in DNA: TGTGCCAGCAGCGCGTTTGCGAACACTGAAGCTTTCTTT. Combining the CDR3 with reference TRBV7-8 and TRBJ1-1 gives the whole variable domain GAGVSQSPRYKVAKRGQDVALRCDPISGHVSLFWYQQALGQGPEFLTYFQNEAQLDKSGLPSDRFFAERPEGSVSTLKIQRTQQEDSAVYLCASSAFANTEAFFGQGTRLTVV.

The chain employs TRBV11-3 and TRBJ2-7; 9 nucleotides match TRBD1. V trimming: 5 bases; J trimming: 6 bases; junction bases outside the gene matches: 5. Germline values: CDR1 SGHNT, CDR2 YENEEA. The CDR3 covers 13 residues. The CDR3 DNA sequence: TGTGCCAGCAGCGGGACAGGGAGAGGCGAGCAGTACTTC. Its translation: CASSGTGRGEQYF.

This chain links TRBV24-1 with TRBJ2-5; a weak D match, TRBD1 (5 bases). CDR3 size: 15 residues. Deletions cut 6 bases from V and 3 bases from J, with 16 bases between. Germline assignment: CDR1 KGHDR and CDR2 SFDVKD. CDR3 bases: TGTGCCACCAGTCGCTGGGGCGACGGCAAAGAGACCCAGTACTTC. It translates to CATSRWGDGKETQYF.

The CDR3 DNA reads as TGCGCCAGCAGCTTGGTACTAGCGGGGGTGGTAACTAGCACAGATACGCAGTATTTT. The encoded protein is CASSLVLAGVVTSTDTQYF. The V and J genes are TRBV5-1 and TRBJ2-3; TRBD2 aligns across 11 bases. The ends lost 0 bases at V and 0 bases at J; junction bases unmatched: 9. The length of the CDR3 is 19 residues. The V gene's germline CDR1 is SGHRS and CDR2 YFSETQ.

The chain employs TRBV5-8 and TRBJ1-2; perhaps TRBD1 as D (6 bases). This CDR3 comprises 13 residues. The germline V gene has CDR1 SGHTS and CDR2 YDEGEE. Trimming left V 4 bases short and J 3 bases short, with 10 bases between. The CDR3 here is CASSADSYYGYTF. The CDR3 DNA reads TGTGCCAGCAGCGCGGACAGTTACTATGGCTACACCTTC.

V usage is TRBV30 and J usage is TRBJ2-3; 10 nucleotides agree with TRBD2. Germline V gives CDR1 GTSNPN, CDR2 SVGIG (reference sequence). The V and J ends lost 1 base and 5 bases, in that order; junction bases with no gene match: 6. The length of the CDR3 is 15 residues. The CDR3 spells CAWSALTSGEDTQYF. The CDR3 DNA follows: TGTGCCTGGAGTGCCTTAACTAGCGGGGAAGATACGCAGTATTTT.

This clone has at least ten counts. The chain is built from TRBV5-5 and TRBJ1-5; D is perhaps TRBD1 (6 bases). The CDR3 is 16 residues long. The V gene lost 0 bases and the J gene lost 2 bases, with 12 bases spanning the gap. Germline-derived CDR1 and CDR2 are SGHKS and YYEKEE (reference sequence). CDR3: CASSLEPGVGNQPQHF. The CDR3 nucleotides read TGTGCCAGCAGCTTGGAACCAGGGGTCGGCAATCAGCCCCAGCATTTT.

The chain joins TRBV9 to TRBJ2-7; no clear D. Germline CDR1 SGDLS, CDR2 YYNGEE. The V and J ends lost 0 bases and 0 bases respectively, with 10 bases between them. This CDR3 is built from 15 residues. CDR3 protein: CASSVDPEASYEQYF. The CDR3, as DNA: TGTGCCAGCAGCGTAGATCCCGAAGCCTCCTACGAGCAGTACTTC.

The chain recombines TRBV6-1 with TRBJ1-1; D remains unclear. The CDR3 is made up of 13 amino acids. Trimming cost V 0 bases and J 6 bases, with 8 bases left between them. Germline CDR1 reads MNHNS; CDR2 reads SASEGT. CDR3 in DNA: TGTGCCAGCAGTGAAGCATCGGTCTCTGAAGCTTTCTTT. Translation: CASSEASVSEAFF.